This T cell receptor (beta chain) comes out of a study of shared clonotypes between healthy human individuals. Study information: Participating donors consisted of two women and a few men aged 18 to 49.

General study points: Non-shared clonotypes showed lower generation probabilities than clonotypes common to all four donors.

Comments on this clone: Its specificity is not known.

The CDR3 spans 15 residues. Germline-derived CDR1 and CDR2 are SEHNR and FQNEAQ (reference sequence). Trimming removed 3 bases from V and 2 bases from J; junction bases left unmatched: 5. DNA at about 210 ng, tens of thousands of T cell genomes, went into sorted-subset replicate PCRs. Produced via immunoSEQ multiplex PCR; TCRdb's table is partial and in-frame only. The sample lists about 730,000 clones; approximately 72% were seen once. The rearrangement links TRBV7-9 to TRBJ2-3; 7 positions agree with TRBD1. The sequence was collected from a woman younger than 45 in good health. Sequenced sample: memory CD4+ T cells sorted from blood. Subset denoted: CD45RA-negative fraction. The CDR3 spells CASSFGTDHTDTQYF. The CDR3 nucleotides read TGTGCCAGCAGCTTTGGGACAGATCACACAGATACGCAGTATTTT.